The clone carrying this TCR beta chain appeared a few times. The data belong to a study of patients and donors after allogeneic stem cell transplantation. TCRdb re-called the RT-PCR reads through MiXCR, storing one row per CDR3 protein. The repertoire consists of 400,000 to 450,000 distinct CDR3 sequences, with 16% occurring once and the leading ten covering roughly 7%. This CDR3 comprises 12 residues. The germline V gene encodes CDR1 DFQATT and CDR2 SNEGSKA (reference sequence). V lost 6 bases and J lost 4, with 10 bases in between. This sequence originates from a human donor who was either an allogeneic HSCT recipient or a stem cell or donor lymphocyte infusion donor (not recorded which). It is not recorded whose cells these are; they may come from a transplant donor. This sequence joins TRBV20-1 and TRBJ1-3, with a tentative D call TRBD1 (5 bases). Sequenced material: blood, either unsorted or a sorted T cell fraction (not recorded which). In DNA form, the CDR3 reads TGCAGTGCAGGAGACAGCGGAAACACCATATATTTT. This translates into CSAGDSGNTIYF.